This T cell receptor (beta chain) was sequenced during a study of shared clonotypes between healthy human individuals. TCRdb's copy holds only in-frame clones and misses some; the assay was immunoSEQ multiplex PCR. The sample includes approximately 480,000 clones, 75% to 80% of them seen just once. Trimming stripped 4 bases from V and 0 bases from J, with 14 bases between. The V gene's germline CDR1 is SGHNT and CDR2 YYREEE (reference sequence). This CDR3 spans 15 amino acids. The sample comprised PBMCs. This rearrangement joins TRBV5-4 to TRBJ2-7; D is unclear. This TCR came from a woman in her thirties or forties in good health. Some clones in this sample may be carry-over from other donors' samples. In nucleotides, the CDR3 is TGTGCCAGCAGCCGCGGACCGGACCTCTCCTACGAGCAGTACTTC. This encodes CASSRGPDLSYEQYF.